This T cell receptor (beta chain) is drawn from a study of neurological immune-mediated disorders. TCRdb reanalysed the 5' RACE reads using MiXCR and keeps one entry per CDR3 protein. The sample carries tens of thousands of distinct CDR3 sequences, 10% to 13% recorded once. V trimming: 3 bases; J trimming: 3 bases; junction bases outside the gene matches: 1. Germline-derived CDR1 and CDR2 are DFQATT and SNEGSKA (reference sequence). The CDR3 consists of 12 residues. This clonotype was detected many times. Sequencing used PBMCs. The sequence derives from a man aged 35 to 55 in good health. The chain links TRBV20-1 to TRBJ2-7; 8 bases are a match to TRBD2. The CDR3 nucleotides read TGCAGTGCTAGCACTAGCGGCTACGAGCAGTACTTC. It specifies CSASTSGYEQYF.